The 6 T cell receptor beta chains below all came from one sample that was sequenced in a study of blood T cells in healthy people across ages. The authors ran a second PCR of roughly 6 to 11 cycles using a sample-barcoded 5' primer and a J-beta primer mix. TCRdb reprocessed the 5' RACE reads via MiXCR and lists one record per CDR3 protein. The profile shows 1.5 million to 2 million distinct CDR3 sequences, around 48% of them singletons. Sequenced material: blood. The receptors derive from a woman aged 40-49 years in good health.

In nucleotides, the CDR3 is TGTGCCAGCAGCCCCCCGCGGGGGCAGGGGGATGAAAAACTGTTTTTT. Translating gives CASSPPRGQGDEKLFF. This sequence joins TRBV13 and TRBJ1-4, with 7 positions matching TRBD1. Trimming removed 5 bases from V and 6 bases from J; junction bases left unmatched: 12. Germline CDR1 is PRHDT and CDR2 is FYEKMQ (reference sequence). The CDR3 totals 16 residues.

The chain is built from TRBV6-2 or TRBV6-3 and TRBJ2-2; TRBD1 matches 7 bases. CDR1 is MNHEY, CDR2 SVGEGT, per germline. This CDR3 has 14 amino acids. V was clipped by 2 bases and J by 6 bases; unmatched bases: 3. CDR3 region: CASSYDRVAGELFF. As DNA, the CDR3 is TGTGCCAGCAGTTACGACAGGGTAGCCGGGGAGCTGTTTTTT.

This clonotype showed up just a few times. CDR3 nucleotides: TGTGCCAGCTCACCACCCGCAGGGGGCTACACAGATACGCAGTATTTT. It encodes CASSPPAGGYTDTQYF. The rearrangement uses TRBV18 and TRBJ2-3, with 8 bases fitting TRBD1. Germline loops: CDR1 KGHSH, CDR2 LQKENI. V dropped 0 bases and J dropped 2; count of bases not matched to a gene: 4. This CDR3 is built from 16 residues.

This chain connects TRBV7-2 to TRBJ2-3; 12 nucleotides agree with TRBD1. The CDR3 length is 17 residues. V was pared by 4 bases and J by 4 bases, with 9 bases of the junction left unmatched. Germline lookup yields CDR1 SGHTA and CDR2 FQGNSA. The DNA for the CDR3 is TGTGCCAGCAGCTCGAAGGGACAGGGGGCTCCCGCAGATACGCAGTATTTT. Translating gives CASSSKGQGAPADTQYF.

The chain links TRBV12-3 or TRBV12-4 to TRBJ2-1, with 9 bases aligning to TRBD1. V was clipped by 5 bases and J by 14 bases; unmatched bases: 4. There are 11 residues in the CDR3. DNA for the CDR3: TGTGCCAGCAGTACCGGACAGGGGAAGTTCTTC. Translation gives CASSTGQGKFF.

Worth noting for this clonotype: One junction end does not reproduce the germline sequence, and a read error may be involved. The chain is built from TRBV7-3 and TRBJ2-5, with 9 bases matching TRBD1. Germline CDR1 reads SGHTA; CDR2 reads FQGTGA. CDR3 size: 16 residues. CDR3 loop: CAGSNTGTGTSETQYF. The CDR3 DNA reads as TGTGCCGGCAGCAACACCGGGACAGGGACGTCGGAGACCCAGTACTTC. The full variable domain, in which reference TRBV7-3 and TRBJ2-5 provide the parts outside the CDR3, is GAGVSQTPSNKVTEKGKYVELRCDPISGHTALYWYRQSLGQGPEFLIYFQGTGAADDSGLPNDRFFAVRPEGSVSTLKIQRTERGDSAVYLCAGSNTGTGTSETQYFGPGTRLLVL.